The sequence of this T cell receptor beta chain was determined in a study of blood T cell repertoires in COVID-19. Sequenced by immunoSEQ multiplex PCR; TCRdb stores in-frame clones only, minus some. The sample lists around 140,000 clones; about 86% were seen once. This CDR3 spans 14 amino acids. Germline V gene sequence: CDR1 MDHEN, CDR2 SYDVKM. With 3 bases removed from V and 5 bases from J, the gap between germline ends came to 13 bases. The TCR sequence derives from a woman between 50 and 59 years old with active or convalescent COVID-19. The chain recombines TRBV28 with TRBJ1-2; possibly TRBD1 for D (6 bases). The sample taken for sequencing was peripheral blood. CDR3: CASSFGGRMYGYTF. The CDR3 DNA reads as TGTGCCAGCAGTTTCGGGGGGCGCATGTATGGCTACACCTTC.